The 29 T cell receptor beta chains below all came from one sample that was sequenced in a study of T cells in Graves' hyperthyroidism and ophthalmopathy. Amplification yielded TCR beta CDR3 regions, with RNA transcripts as the source. During a first-round RT-PCR of the TCR CDR3, the HTBI primer set was used. Each CDR3 protein is one row after TCRdb ran MiXCR on the multiplex PCR reads. The sample lists around 560,000 distinct CDR3 sequences, 16% seen once, with about 20% in the top ten. The specimen was blood. These receptors were taken from a woman between 18 and 30 years old with Graves' hyperthyroidism.

This chain connects TRBV20-1 to TRBJ2-3, with D possibly matching TRBD2 (6 bases). Germline-derived CDR1 and CDR2 are DFQATT and SNEGSKA (reference sequence). V was shortened by 3 bases and J by 4 bases, with 23 bases between the two germline ends. This CDR3 region has 17 residues. In nucleotides, the CDR3 is TGCAGTGCTAGCAGCGATCGTTCGGGAGTCGGCTCAGATACGCAGTATTTT. Its translation is CSASSDRSGVGSDTQYF.

This clonotype occurred a few times. This chain uses TRBV6-1 with TRBJ1-2, with D possibly being TRBD1 (5 bases). Germline CDR1 is MNHNS and CDR2 is SASEGT. This CDR3 has 15 amino acids. V was clipped by 5 bases and J by 1 base, with 14 bases between them. This chain's CDR3 is CASSRGALINYGYTF. The CDR3 DNA reads as TGTGCCAGCAGTCGAGGGGCCCTGATTAACTATGGCTACACCTTC.

This clonotype turned up a few times. The CDR3 sequence: CASSPLRTGVQFF. DNA of the CDR3: TGTGCCAGCAGCCCCCTGAGAACAGGGGTGCAGTTCTTC. This chain links TRBV14 with TRBJ2-1; TRBD1 matches 7 bases. Germline CDR1 SGHDN, CDR2 FVKESK. The length of the CDR3 is 13 residues. With 4 bases clipped from V and 12 bases from J, the junction kept 9 bases outside the gene matches.

This clonotype is a singleton in its sample. The chain uses TRBV19 and TRBJ1-4; TRBD1 matches at 8 bases. The CDR3 is 14 amino acids. Germline values: CDR1 LNHDA, CDR2 SQIVND (reference sequence). Trimming took 7 bases from V and 3 from J; bases not matched to a gene: 4. The CDR3 DNA reads TGTGCCAGTACAGGGGGCAGGGCTAATGAAAAACTGTTTTTT. It specifies CASTGGRANEKLFF. Complete variable domain (other parts from reference TRBV19 and TRBJ1-4): DGGITQSPKYLFRKEGQNVTLSCEQNLNHDAMYWYRQDPGQGLRLIYYSQIVNDFQKGDIAEGYSVSREKKESFPLTVTSAQKNPTAFYLCASTGGRANEKLFFGSGTQLSVL.

The CDR3 DNA is TGTGCCAGCAGCGTAGACCCGACTAGTACCTACGAGCAGTACTTC. It specifies CASSVDPTSTYEQYF. The chain couples TRBV9 to TRBJ2-7, with D possibly TRBD2 on 6 matching bases. The germline V and J ends were trimmed by 0 bases and 2 bases, with 12 bases remaining between them. The germline V gene encodes CDR1 SGDLS and CDR2 YYNGEE. The CDR3 runs 15 residues.

The table lists this clonotype with many counts. V is TRBV6-1 and J is TRBJ1-4; 9 positions agree with TRBD1. V lost 6 bases, J lost 6 bases, and 5 bases stayed unmatched. Germline assignment: CDR1 MNHNS and CDR2 SASEGT. The CDR3 sequence is 14 residues long. Here the CDR3 reads CASRQGQGYEKLFF. CDR3 DNA sequence: TGTGCCAGCAGACAGGGACAGGGTTATGAAAAACTGTTTTTT.

This clonotype has ten or more counts. The chain employs TRBV12-3 or TRBV12-4 and TRBJ1-6, with TRBD1 as a possible D gene (6 bases). There are 17 residues in the CDR3. V lost 5 bases to trimming and J lost 1 base, with 15 bases between them. CDR3 in DNA: TGTGCCAGCAGTCAGCAGGGGCTTGGGTCCTATAATTCACCCCTCCACTTT. Translated, it gives CASSQQGLGSYNSPLHF.

This rearrangement joins TRBV3-1 to TRBJ1-6; D not certain. Germline V lookup: CDR1 LGHDT, CDR2 YNNKEL (reference sequence). The V end was cut by 3 bases, the J end by 7 bases, with 10 bases between. CDR3 size: 14 residues. The CDR3 spells CASSQDGTNSPLHF. The CDR3 region has the DNA TGTGCCAGCAGCCAGGACGGAACAAATTCACCCCTCCACTTT. Full variable domain (rest looked up from reference TRBV3-1 and TRBJ1-6): DTAVSQTPKYLVTQMGNDKSIKCEQNLGHDTMYWYKQDSKKFLKIMFSYNNKELIINETVPNRFSPKSPDKAHLNLHINSLELGDSAVYFCASSQDGTNSPLHFGNGTRLTVT.

V usage is TRBV19 and J usage is TRBJ1-1; a weak D match, TRBD1 (5 bases). Germline-derived CDR1 and CDR2 are LNHDA and SQIVND (reference sequence). The CDR3 length is 12 residues. V lost 1 base and J lost 7, with 7 bases in between. The CDR3 region is CASSIGQGEAFF. The CDR3 nucleotides read TGTGCCAGTAGTATAGGGCAGGGTGAAGCTTTCTTT. The variable domain in full, with the rest retrieved from reference TRBV19 and TRBJ1-1, is DGGITQSPKYLFRKEGQNVTLSCEQNLNHDAMYWYRQDPGQGLRLIYYSQIVNDFQKGDIAEGYSVSREKKESFPLTVTSAQKNPTAFYLCASSIGQGEAFFGQGTRLTVV.

This chain connects TRBV19 to TRBJ2-3, with D possibly TRBD2 on 6 matching bases. Germline lookup yields CDR1 LNHDA and CDR2 SQIVND (reference sequence). The CDR3 loop spans 16 amino acids. V gave up 1 base and J gave up 0 bases, with 11 bases separating them. The DNA for the CDR3 is TGTGCCAGTAGTATAGTTGCGGGGTCGAGCACAGATACGCAGTATTTT. This translates into CASSIVAGSSTDTQYF.

The sample holds many counts of this clonotype. The chain joins TRBV5-1 to TRBJ2-5; D is uncertain. Germline V gene lookup returns CDR1 SGHRS and CDR2 YFSETQ. V was cut by 0 bases and J by 5 bases, with 5 bases left in between. This CDR3 region has 12 residues. This CDR3 is CASSLALETQYF. CDR3 coding DNA: TGCGCCAGCAGCTTGGCCTTGGAGACCCAGTACTTC.

This clonotype was detected ten times or more. The genes are TRBV24-1 and TRBJ2-3, with 8 bases lining up with TRBD2. The CDR3 extends over 17 amino acids. Germline trimming cut 1 base from V and 2 bases from J; bases unmatched to any gene: 7. The germline gives CDR1 KGHDR, CDR2 SFDVKD. The CDR3 DNA follows: TGTGCCACCAGTGATTTAACTAGCGGTACCTCCACAGATACGCAGTATTTT. Its protein product is CATSDLTSGTSTDTQYF.

The chain uses TRBV4-3 and TRBJ1-5; TRBD1 aligns across 7 bases. Germline loops: CDR1 LGHNA, CDR2 YSLEER. The V and J ends lost 0 bases and 6 bases, in that order; junction bases with no gene match: 5. CDR3 size: 15 residues. CDR3 nucleotides: TGCGCCAGCAGCCAAGACGTACAGGGGCTTCAGCCCCAGCATTTT. Its protein product is CASSQDVQGLQPQHF.

The chain joins TRBV6-1 to TRBJ2-1; D remains ambiguous. With 2 bases removed from V and 2 bases from J, the gap between germline ends came to 13 bases. Per the germline V gene, CDR1 is MNHNS and CDR2 is SASEGT. The CDR3 contains 16 residues. CDR3 sequence (DNA): TGTGCCAGCAGTGAATCCCACGCGAGACCCTACAATGAGCAGTTCTTC. It encodes CASSESHARPYNEQFF.

In this sample, this clonotype turned up many times. The gene calls are TRBV5-4 and TRBJ2-3; tentatively, D is TRBD2 (5 bases). The germline V gene has CDR1 SGHNT and CDR2 YYREEE (reference sequence). V dropped 1 base and J dropped 7 bases, with 13 bases sitting between them. This CDR3 comprises 14 residues. CDR3 protein: CASSLNSGSHTQYF. The CDR3 DNA follows: TGTGCCAGCAGCTTGAACTCGGGGTCCCATACGCAGTATTTT.

This clonotype showed up many times. V usage is TRBV7-2 and J usage is TRBJ1-2; D remains unclear. CDR1 is SGHTA, CDR2 FQGNSA, per germline. There are 15 residues in the CDR3. Trimming shortened V by 5 bases and J by 0 bases, and 13 bases separated the two germline ends. The CDR3, as DNA: TGTGCCAGCAGCCCTGCCCGCATTGCTAACTATGGCTACACCTTC. Protein: CASSPARIANYGYTF.

This chain joins TRBV7-7 and TRBJ1-4, with D uncertain. The germline gives CDR1 SSHAT, CDR2 FNYEAQ (reference sequence). V was trimmed by 2 bases and J by 6 bases, leaving 10 bases between them. The CDR3 covers 14 residues. CDR3 protein: CASSLSYRDEKLFF. The CDR3 region has the DNA TGTGCCAGCAGCTTATCGTATCGGGATGAAAAACTGTTTTTT.

This clonotype was observed a few times. The rearrangement uses TRBV7-2 and TRBJ2-1; TRBD2 matches 11 bases. There are 18 residues in the CDR3. V lost 2 bases, J lost 8 bases, and 14 bases stayed unmatched. Germline CDR1 and CDR2: SGHTA and FQGNSA. The DNA of the CDR3 is TGTGCCAGCAGCTTATTCCCTTTAGCGGGGGGGGATTCCGATGAGCAGTTCTTC. Translation gives CASSLFPLAGGDSDEQFF.

The V and J genes are TRBV9 and TRBJ2-5, with D perhaps given as TRBD1 or TRBD2 (5 bases each). The CDR3 contains 16 residues. Trimming stripped 3 bases from V and 1 base from J, with 16 bases between. Germline CDR1 and CDR2: SGDLS and YYNGEE. CDR3 amino acids: CASSEGISDGQETQYF. The CDR3 nucleotides are TGTGCCAGCAGCGAGGGGATTAGCGACGGCCAAGAGACCCAGTACTTC.

In its sample, this clonotype was seen many times. This sequence joins TRBV12-3 or TRBV12-4 and TRBJ2-5; 16 bases agree with TRBD2. The CDR3 loop spans 17 amino acids. J was trimmed by 2 bases and V by 5 bases; bases with no gene match: 5. CDR3 DNA sequence: TGTGCCAGCAGTCCCCTGGGACTAGCGGGAGGGCAAGAGACCCAGTACTTC. This gives the protein CASSPLGLAGGQETQYF.

This clonotype occurred a few times. The V call is TRBV7-2, the J call TRBJ2-3; D gene uncertain. Per the germline V gene, CDR1 is SGHTA and CDR2 is FQGNSA. Trimming pared 4 bases from V and 1 base from J, leaving 15 bases between. The CDR3 extends over 16 amino acids. CDR3 nucleotide sequence: TGTGCCAGCAGCTCAGGTTTTGGTTCAGGCACAGATACGCAGTATTTT. Translation: CASSSGFGSGTDTQYF.

This clonotype came up many times. The V and J genes are TRBV12-3 or TRBV12-4 and TRBJ2-7, with D perhaps matching TRBD2 (7 bases). This CDR3 comprises 14 residues. Trimming left V 6 bases short and J 6 bases short, with 18 bases between. The CDR3 region is CASSRDGGLIEQYF. The CDR3 DNA is TGTGCCAGCAGCAGAGACGGGGGGCTGATCGAGCAGTACTTC.

At least ten counts were recorded for this clonotype. This rearrangement joins TRBV11-2 to TRBJ2-7; 8 bases are a match to TRBD1. This CDR3 has 17 amino acids. J was trimmed by 0 bases and V by 3 bases; bases with no gene match: 10. Germline CDR1 and CDR2: SGHAT and FQNNGV. The CDR3 nucleotides read TGTGCCAGCAGCTTCCGTGATTCTCAGGGGGCCTCCTACGAGCAGTACTTC. Translation gives CASSFRDSQGASYEQYF.

This clonotype has ten or more counts. CDR3: CSAYKKDGYTF. As DNA, the CDR3 is TGCAGTGCCTACAAAAAGGATGGCTACACCTTC. The J gene is TRBJ1-2, the V gene TRBV20-1, with no clear D. V lost 6 bases to trimming and J lost 6 bases, with 11 bases between them. Germline-derived CDR1 and CDR2 are DFQATT and SNEGSKA (reference sequence). The CDR3 consists of 11 residues.

This clonotype was counted at least ten times. This sequence joins TRBV18 and TRBJ1-1; unclear D gene. CDR1 KGHSH and CDR2 LQKENI come from the germline V gene. Trimming took off 6 bases at V and 1 base at J, with 12 bases between the two ends. The CDR3 is 14 amino acids. In DNA, the CDR3 is TGTGCCAGCTCCTTCGTGGGTTCGAACACTGAAGCTTTCTTT. Translated, it gives CASSFVGSNTEAFF.

In this sample, this clonotype turned up many times. The rearrangement uses TRBV11-1 and TRBJ2-1; the match to TRBD2 covers 12 bases. The CDR3 is 16 residues long. Germline CDR1 reads SGHAT; CDR2 reads FQDESV (reference sequence). V lost 2 bases and J lost 6; bases outside the gene matches: 5. The DNA for the CDR3 is TGTGCCAGCAGCTTATTCCTAGCGGGGGGGCCCAATGAGCAGTTCTTC. This encodes CASSLFLAGGPNEQFF.

This clonotype was found a few times. This chain uses TRBV5-1 with TRBJ1-3; D is perhaps TRBD1 (5 bases). CDR1 is SGHRS and CDR2 is YFSETQ in the germline V gene. The CDR3 totals 15 residues. Trimming stripped 0 bases from V and 0 bases from J, with 7 bases between. CDR3 bases: TGCGCCAGCAGCTTGGAAGACAGCTCTGGAAACACCATATATTTT. This encodes CASSLEDSSGNTIYF.

There are many counts of this clonotype. The chain is built from TRBV7-2 and TRBJ2-7, with D perhaps TRBD1 or TRBD2 (5 bases each). V was shortened by 5 bases and J by 3 bases, with 14 bases between the two germline ends. The CDR3 is 14 residues long. CDR1 is SGHTA and CDR2 is FQGNSA in the germline V gene. As DNA, the CDR3 is TGTGCCAGCAGCCAGGGCGGGCACCGCTACGAGCAGTACTTC. It is translated as CASSQGGHRYEQYF.

The sample holds many counts of this clonotype. The chain carries TRBV20-1 and TRBJ1-1; TRBD1 matches at 7 bases. V trimming: 1 base; J trimming: 6 bases; junction bases outside the gene matches: 5. CDR1 DFQATT and CDR2 SNEGSKA come from the germline V gene (reference sequence). The CDR3 consists of 13 residues. The chain's CDR3 is CSARGHRGSEAFF. The CDR3 coding sequence is TGCAGTGCTAGAGGCCACAGGGGCTCTGAAGCTTTCTTT.